This T cell receptor beta chain was profiled in a study of TIL therapy for anti-PD-1-resistant metastatic lung cancer. Overall study context: Median tumor PD-L1 proportion score was approximately 6.3%.

This was the immunoSEQ v3 assay. Libraries were sequenced to 2 million to 2.5 million read pairs (survey) or about 4.5-6 million (deep). Generated by immunoSEQ multiplex PCR, the TCRdb table keeps only in-frame clones and is missing some. The sample yields about 6,300 clones, 64% seen once. The time point: pre-treatment sample, taken before nivolumab and TIL therapy. Tumor tissue came from excised metastases, mostly pleural nodules or supraclavicular lymph nodes. Enrollment ran from late 2017 to early 2020. Sample: tumor tissue, taken at baseline. The source is a person aged 25-80 years with non-small cell lung cancer.

The CDR3 region is CASSPPPSYNEQFF. Here the CDR3 DNA reads TGCGCCAGCAGCCCCCCCCCGAGTTACAATGAGCAGTTCTTC. V gene TRBV5-1 combines with J gene TRBJ2-1; D is ambiguous. Germline V gene sequence: CDR1 SGHRS, CDR2 YFSETQ. CDR3 size: 14 residues. Between the trimmed V and J ends, which lost 4 bases and 4 bases, there was a span of 12 bases.